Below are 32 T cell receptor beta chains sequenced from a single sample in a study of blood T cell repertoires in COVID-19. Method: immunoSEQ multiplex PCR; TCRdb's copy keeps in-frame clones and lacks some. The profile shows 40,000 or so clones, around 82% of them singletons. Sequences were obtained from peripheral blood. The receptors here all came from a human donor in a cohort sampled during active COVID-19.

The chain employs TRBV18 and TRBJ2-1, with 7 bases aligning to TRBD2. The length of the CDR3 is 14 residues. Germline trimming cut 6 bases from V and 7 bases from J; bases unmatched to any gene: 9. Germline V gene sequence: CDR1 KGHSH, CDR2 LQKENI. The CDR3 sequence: CASSPGGVRNEQFF. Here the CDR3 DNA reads TGTGCCAGCTCCCCGGGGGGTGTTAGGAATGAGCAGTTCTTC.

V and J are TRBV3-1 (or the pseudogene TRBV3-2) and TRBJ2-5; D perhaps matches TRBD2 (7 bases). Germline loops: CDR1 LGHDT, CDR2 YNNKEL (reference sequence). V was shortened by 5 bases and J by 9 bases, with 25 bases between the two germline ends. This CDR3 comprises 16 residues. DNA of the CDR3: TGTGCCAGCAGCAGCACGGGCCAGGGGAGGGAGGGGTCCCAGTACTTC. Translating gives CASSSTGQGREGSQYF.

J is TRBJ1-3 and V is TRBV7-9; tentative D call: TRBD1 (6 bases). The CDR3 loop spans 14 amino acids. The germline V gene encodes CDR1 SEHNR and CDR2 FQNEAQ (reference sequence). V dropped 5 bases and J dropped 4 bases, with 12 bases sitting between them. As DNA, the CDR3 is TGTGCCAGCAGCGCTGGGGACAAAGGAAACACCATATATTTT. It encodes CASSAGDKGNTIYF.

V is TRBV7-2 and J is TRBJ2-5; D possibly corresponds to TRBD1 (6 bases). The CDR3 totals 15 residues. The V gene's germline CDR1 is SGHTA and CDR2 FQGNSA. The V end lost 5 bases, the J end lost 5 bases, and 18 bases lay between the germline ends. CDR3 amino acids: CASSPGDKIRETQYF. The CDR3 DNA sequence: TGTGCCAGCAGCCCCGGGGACAAGATACGGGAGACCCAGTACTTC. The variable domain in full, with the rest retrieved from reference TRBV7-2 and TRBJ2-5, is GAGVSQSPSNKVTEKGKDVELRCDPISGHTALYWYRQSLGQGLEFLIYFQGNSAPDKSGLPSDRFSAERTGGSVSTLTIQRTQQEDSAVYLCASSPGDKIRETQYFGPGTRLLVL.

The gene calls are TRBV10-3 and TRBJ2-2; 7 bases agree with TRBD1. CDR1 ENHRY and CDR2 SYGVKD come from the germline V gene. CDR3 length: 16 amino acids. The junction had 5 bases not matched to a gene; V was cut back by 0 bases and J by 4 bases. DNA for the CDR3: TGTGCCATCAGTGAGTCAAACAGGGGTTCCACCGGGGAGCTGTTTTTT. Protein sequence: CAISESNRGSTGELFF.

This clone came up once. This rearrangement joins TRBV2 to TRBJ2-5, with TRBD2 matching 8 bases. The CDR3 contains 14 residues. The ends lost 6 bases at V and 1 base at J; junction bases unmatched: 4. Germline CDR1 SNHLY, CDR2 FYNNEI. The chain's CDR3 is CASSGTSAQETQYF. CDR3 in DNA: TGTGCCAGCAGCGGGACTAGTGCCCAAGAGACCCAGTACTTC. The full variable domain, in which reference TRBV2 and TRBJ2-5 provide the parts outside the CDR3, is EPEVTQTPSHQVTQMGQEVILRCVPISNHLYFYWYRQILGQKVEFLVSFYNNEISEKSEIFDDQFSVERPDGSNFTLKIRSTKLEDSAMYFCASSGTSAQETQYFGPGTRLLVL.

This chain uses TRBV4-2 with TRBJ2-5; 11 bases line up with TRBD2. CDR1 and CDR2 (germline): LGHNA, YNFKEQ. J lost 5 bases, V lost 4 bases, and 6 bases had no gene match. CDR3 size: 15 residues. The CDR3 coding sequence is TGTGCCAGCAGCCCGAGACTAGCGGGGTCGGAGACCCAGTACTTC. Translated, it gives CASSPRLAGSETQYF.

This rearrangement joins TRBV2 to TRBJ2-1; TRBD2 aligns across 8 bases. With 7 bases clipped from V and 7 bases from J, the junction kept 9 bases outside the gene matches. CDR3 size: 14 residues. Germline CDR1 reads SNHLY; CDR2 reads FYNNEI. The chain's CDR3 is CASTLRGGRNEQFF. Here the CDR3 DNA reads TGTGCCAGCACTCTACGGGGGGGGAGGAATGAGCAGTTCTTC.

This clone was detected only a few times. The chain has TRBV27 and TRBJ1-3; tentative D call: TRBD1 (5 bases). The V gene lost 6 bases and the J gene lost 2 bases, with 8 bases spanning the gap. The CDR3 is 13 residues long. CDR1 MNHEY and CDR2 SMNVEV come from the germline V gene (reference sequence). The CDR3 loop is CASSQGPGNTIYF. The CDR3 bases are TGTGCCAGCAGCCAGGGCCCTGGAAACACCATATATTTT.

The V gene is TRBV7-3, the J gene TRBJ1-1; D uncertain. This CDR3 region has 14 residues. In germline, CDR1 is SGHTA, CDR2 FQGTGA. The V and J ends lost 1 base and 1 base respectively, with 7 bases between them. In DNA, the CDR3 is TGTGCCAGCAGCTTAATTGCAGGGAACACTGAAGCTTTCTTT. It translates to CASSLIAGNTEAFF.

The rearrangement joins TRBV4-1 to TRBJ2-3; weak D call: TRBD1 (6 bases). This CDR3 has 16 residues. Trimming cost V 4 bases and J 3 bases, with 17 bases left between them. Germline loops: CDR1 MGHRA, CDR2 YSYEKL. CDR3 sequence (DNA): TGCGCCAGCAGCCCCCTTTCCAGGGGCTTAACAGATACGCAGTATTTT. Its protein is CASSPLSRGLTDTQYF.

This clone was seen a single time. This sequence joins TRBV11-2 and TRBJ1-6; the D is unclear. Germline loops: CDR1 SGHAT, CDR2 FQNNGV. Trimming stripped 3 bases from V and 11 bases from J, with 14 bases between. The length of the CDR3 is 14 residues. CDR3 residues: CASSLVRGATPLHF. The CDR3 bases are TGTGCCAGCAGCTTGGTCCGGGGTGCGACACCCCTCCACTTT.

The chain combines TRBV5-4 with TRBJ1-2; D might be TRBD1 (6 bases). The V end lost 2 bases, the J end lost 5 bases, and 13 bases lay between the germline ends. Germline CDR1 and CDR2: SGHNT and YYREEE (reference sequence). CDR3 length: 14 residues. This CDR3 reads CASSFTGIQYGYTF. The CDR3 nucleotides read TGTGCCAGCAGCTTTACAGGGATACAATATGGCTACACCTTC.

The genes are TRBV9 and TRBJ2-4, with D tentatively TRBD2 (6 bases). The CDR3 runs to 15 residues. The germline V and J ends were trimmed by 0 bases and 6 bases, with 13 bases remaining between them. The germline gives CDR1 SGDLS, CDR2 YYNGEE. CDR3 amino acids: CASSVAGGRGNIQYF. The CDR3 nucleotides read TGTGCCAGCAGCGTAGCAGGCGGGCGGGGAAACATTCAGTACTTC.

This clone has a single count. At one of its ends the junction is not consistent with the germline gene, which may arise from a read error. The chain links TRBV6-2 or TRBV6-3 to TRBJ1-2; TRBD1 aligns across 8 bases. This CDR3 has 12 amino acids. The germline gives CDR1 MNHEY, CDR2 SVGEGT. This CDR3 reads CASSIRGGQEEF. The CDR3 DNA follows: TGTGCCAGCAGCATACGAGGGGGACAGGAAGAATTC.

CDR3 sequence (DNA): TGTGCCAGCAGCGACTCCACAGATACGCAGTATTTT. Residues: CASSDSTDTQYF. The chain joins TRBV7-3 to TRBJ2-3; no reliable D call. V was pared by 5 bases and J by 2 bases, with 5 bases between. CDR1 and CDR2 from the germline V gene are SGHTA and FQGTGA. This CDR3 comprises 12 residues.

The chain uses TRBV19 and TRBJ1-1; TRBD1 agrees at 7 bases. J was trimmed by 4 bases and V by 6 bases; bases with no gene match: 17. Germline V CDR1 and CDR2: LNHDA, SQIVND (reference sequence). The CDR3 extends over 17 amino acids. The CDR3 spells CASSPTGTALEFTEAFF. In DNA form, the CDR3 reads TGTGCCAGTAGCCCGACAGGGACCGCCTTGGAGTTCACTGAAGCTTTCTTT. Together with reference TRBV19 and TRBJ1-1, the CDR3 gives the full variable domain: DGGITQSPKYLFRKEGQNVTLSCEQNLNHDAMYWYRQDPGQGLRLIYYSQIVNDFQKGDIAEGYSVSREKKESFPLTVTSAQKNPTAFYLCASSPTGTALEFTEAFFGQGTRLTVV.

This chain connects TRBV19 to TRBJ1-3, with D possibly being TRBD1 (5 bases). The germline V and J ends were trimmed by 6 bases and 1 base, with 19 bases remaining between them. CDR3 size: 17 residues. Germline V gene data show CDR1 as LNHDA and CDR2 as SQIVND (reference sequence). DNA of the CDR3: TGTGCCAGTAGCACGGTTGCCTCAGGGTGGTCTGGAAACACCATATATTTT. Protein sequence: CASSTVASGWSGNTIYF. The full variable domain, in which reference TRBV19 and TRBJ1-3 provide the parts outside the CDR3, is DGGITQSPKYLFRKEGQNVTLSCEQNLNHDAMYWYRQDPGQGLRLIYYSQIVNDFQKGDIAEGYSVSREKKESFPLTVTSAQKNPTAFYLCASSTVASGWSGNTIYFGEGSWLTVV.

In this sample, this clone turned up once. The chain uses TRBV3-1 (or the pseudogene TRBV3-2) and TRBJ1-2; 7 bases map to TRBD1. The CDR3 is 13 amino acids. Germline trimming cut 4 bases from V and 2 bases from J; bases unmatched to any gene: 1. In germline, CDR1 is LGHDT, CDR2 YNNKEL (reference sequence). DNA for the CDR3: TGTGCCAGCAGCCCGGACAGGAACTATGGCTACACCTTC. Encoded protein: CASSPDRNYGYTF.

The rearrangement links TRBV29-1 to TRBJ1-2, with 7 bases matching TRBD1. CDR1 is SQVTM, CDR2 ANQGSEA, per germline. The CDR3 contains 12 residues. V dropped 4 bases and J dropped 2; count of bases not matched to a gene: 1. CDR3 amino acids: CSVGGQNYGYTF. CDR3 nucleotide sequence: TGCAGCGTTGGGGGACAGAACTATGGCTACACCTTC. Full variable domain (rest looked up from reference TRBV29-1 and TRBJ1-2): SAVISQKPSRDICQRGTSLTIQCQVDSQVTMMFWYRQQPGQSLTLIATANQGSEATYESGFVIDKFPISRPNLTFSTLTVSNMSPEDSSIYLCSVGGQNYGYTFGSGTRLTVV.

The CDR3 loop reads CASSLQGNTEAFF. As DNA, the CDR3 is TGTGCCAGCAGTTTGCAGGGGAACACTGAAGCTTTCTTT. The rearrangement links TRBV12-3 or TRBV12-4 to TRBJ1-1; tentatively, D is TRBD1 (5 bases). CDR3 length equals 13 residues. Trimming cost V 3 bases and J 1 base, with 6 bases left between them.

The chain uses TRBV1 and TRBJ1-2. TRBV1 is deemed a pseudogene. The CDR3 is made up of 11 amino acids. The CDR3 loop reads CTSSPYYGYTF. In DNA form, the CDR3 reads TGCACCAGCAGCCCCTACTATGGCTACACCTTC.

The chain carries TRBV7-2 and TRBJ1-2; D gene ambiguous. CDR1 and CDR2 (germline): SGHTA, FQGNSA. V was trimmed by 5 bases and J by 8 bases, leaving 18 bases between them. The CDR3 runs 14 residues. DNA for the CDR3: TGTGCCAGCAGCCCCACGCCAGGAATTGGAGGCTACACCTTC. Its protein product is CASSPTPGIGGYTF.

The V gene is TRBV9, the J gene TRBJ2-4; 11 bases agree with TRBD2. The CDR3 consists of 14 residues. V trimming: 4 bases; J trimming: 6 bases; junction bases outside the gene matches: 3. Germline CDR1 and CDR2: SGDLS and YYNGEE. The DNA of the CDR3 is TGTGCCAGCAGCACCGGACTAGCGGGAAACATTCAGTACTTC. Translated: CASSTGLAGNIQYF.

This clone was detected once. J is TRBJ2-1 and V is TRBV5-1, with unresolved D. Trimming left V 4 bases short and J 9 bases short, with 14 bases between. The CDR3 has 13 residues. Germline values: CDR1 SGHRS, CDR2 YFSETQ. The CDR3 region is CASSPRGEGEQFF. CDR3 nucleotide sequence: TGCGCCAGCAGCCCAAGAGGTGAAGGTGAGCAGTTCTTC.

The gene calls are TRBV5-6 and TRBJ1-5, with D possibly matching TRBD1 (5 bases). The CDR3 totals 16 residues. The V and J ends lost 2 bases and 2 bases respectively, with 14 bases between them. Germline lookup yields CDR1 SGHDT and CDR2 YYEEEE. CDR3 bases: TGTGCCAGCAGCTTTACCCGTGGGGGGGGCAATCAGCCCCAGCATTTT. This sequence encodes CASSFTRGGGNQPQHF.

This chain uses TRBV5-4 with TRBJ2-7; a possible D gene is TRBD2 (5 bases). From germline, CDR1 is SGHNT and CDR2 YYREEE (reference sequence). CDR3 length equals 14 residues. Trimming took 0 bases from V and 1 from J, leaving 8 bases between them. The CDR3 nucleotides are TGTGCCAGCAGCTTGGGGGCGGGTTCCTACGAGCAGTACTTC. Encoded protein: CASSLGAGSYEQYF. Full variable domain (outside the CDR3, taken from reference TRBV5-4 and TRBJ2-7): ETGVTQSPTHLIKTRGQQVTLRCSSQSGHNTVSWYQQALGQGPQFIFQYYREEENGRGNFPPRFSGLQFPNYSSELNVNALELDDSALYLCASSLGAGSYEQYFGPGTRLTVT.

This CDR3 reads CASAQGQGISPLHF. CDR3 sequence (DNA): TGTGCCAGCGCCCAAGGACAGGGAATCTCTCCCCTCCACTTT. The chain uses TRBV9 and TRBJ1-6, with 8 bases identical to TRBD1. The V gene's germline CDR1 is SGDLS and CDR2 YYNGEE. Trimming cost V 7 bases and J 13 bases; bases outside gene matches: 13. The CDR3 is 14 amino acids.

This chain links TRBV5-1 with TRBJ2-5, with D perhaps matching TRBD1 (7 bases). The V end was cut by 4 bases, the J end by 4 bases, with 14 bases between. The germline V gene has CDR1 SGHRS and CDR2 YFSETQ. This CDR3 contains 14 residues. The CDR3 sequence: CASSRGTEGETQYF. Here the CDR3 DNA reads TGCGCCAGCAGCCGCGGGACAGAAGGAGAGACCCAGTACTTC.

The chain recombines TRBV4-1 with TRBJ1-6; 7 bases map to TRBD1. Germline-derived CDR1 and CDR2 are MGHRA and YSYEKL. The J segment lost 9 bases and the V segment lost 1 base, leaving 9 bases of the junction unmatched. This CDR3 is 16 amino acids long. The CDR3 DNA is TGCGCCAGCAGCCAAGGGGACAGTTCGGGCTCTTCACCCCTCCACTTT. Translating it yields CASSQGDSSGSSPLHF.

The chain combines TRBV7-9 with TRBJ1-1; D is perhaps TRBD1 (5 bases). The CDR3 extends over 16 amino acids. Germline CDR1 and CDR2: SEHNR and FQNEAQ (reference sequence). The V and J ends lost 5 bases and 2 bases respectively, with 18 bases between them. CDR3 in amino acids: CASSPTSDSFNTEAFF. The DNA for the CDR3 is TGTGCCAGCAGCCCCACCTCTGACAGCTTTAACACTGAAGCTTTCTTT.

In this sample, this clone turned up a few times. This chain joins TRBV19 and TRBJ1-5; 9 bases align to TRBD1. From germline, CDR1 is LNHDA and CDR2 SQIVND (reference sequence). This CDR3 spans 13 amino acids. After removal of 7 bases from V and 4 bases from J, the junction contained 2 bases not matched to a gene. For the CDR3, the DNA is TGTGCCAGTACTGGGACAGGGAATCAGCCCCAGCATTTT. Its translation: CASTGTGNQPQHF.